The 6 T cell receptor beta chains listed next were all sequenced from one sample in a study of blood T cell repertoires in COVID-19. Here immunoSEQ multiplex PCR was the method, and the copy in TCRdb shows in-frame clones only, minus some. The repertoire includes just under 300,000 clones, 70% to 90% of them detected once, and 1% to 1.5% sits in the top ten. What was sequenced was peripheral blood. The receptors shown here come from a man aged 65 to 79 with acute or convalescent COVID-19.

V usage is TRBV2 and J usage is TRBJ2-5; D gene ambiguous. The CDR3 runs 13 residues. V was trimmed by 6 bases and J by 3 bases, leaving 11 bases between them. CDR1 is SNHLY and CDR2 is FYNNEI in the germline V gene. CDR3 amino acids: CASSNDGEETQYF. CDR3 bases: TGTGCCAGCAGCAACGACGGAGAAGAGACCCAGTACTTC.

This chain links TRBV27 with TRBJ2-7, with 7 bases lining up with TRBD2. The germline CDR1 and CDR2 sequences are MNHEY and SMNVEV (reference sequence). The V segment lost 5 bases and the J segment 7 bases; nucleotides outside the gene matches: 14. The CDR3 is 15 residues long. The CDR3 is CASSSLGAGVREQYF. The CDR3 DNA is TGTGCCAGCAGTAGCCTTGGTGCGGGAGTCAGGGAGCAGTACTTC.

The V gene is TRBV5-1, the J gene TRBJ2-3, with D possibly being TRBD2 (6 bases). Germline V gene sequence: CDR1 SGHRS, CDR2 YFSETQ. Between the trimmed V and J ends, which lost 4 bases and 1 base, there was a span of 10 bases. The CDR3 sequence is 14 residues long. For the CDR3, the DNA is TGCGCCAGCAGCCTCCAGCGGGGCACAGATACGCAGTATTTT. It specifies CASSLQRGTDTQYF. Based on the CDR3 plus reference TRBV5-1 and TRBJ2-3, the full variable domain is KAGVTQTPRYLIKTRGQQVTLSCSPISGHRSVSWYQQTPGQGLQFLFEYFSETQRNKGNFPGRFSGRQFSNSRSEMNVSTLELGDSALYLCASSLQRGTDTQYFGPGTRLTVL.

V and J are TRBV4-1 and TRBJ2-2; tentative D call: TRBD2 (5 bases). This CDR3 has 18 residues. Germline V gives CDR1 MGHRA, CDR2 YSYEKL. Trimming took off 4 bases at V and 6 bases at J, with 24 bases between the two ends. The chain's CDR3 is CASSLRLQTRPSPGELFF. CDR3 nucleotides: TGCGCCAGCAGCCTTCGACTACAAACGCGCCCATCCCCCGGGGAGCTGTTTTTT.

The V call is TRBV10-3, the J call TRBJ2-1; 11 nucleotides match TRBD1. Germline CDR1 ENHRY, CDR2 SYGVKD. V dropped 11 bases and J dropped 7; count of bases not matched to a gene: 10. The CDR3 contains 14 residues. The CDR3 DNA follows: TGTGCCGCCGCTCCGGGACAGGGGGGAAATGAGCAGTTCTTC. Translating gives CAAAPGQGGNEQFF.

The chain links TRBV19 to TRBJ2-7; 12 nucleotides align to TRBD1. V trimming: 5 bases; J trimming: 5 bases; junction bases outside the gene matches: 7. The CDR3 runs 15 residues. Looked up from germline, CDR1 is LNHDA and CDR2 is SQIVND (reference sequence). CDR3 nucleotides: TGTGCCAGTAGTGGCAGGGGACAGGGGGCTAACGAGCAGTACTTC. This codes for CASSGRGQGANEQYF.